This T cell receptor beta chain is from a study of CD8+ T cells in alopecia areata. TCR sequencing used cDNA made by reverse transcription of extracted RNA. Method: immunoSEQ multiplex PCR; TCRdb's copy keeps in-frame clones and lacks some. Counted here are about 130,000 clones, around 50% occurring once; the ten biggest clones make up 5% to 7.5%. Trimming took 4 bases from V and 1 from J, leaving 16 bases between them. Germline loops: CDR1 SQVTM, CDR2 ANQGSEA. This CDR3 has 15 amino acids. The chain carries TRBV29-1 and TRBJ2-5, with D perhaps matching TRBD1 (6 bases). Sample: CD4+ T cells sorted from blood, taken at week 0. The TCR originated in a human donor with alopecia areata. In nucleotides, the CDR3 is TGCAGCGTTGGGGGGCTAGCAGTCGGCCAAGAGACCCAGTACTTC. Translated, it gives CSVGGLAVGQETQYF.